This T cell receptor (beta chain) came from a study of T cells in localized non-small cell lung cancer. Study-wide findings and caveats: T cell clonality was highest in uninvolved adjacent lung, above tumor. Sequence data derive from only one tumor region, so heterogeneity remains possible. Adjacent lung tissue had a median about 57 of the top 100 clones found in the tumor. Higher blood T cell density tracked longer overall survival.

The method was immunoSEQ multiplex PCR; TCRdb's version includes in-frame clones alone and lacks a portion of them. The table has about 25,000 clones, 88% seen once. In regard to this clone: Its cognate antigen is unknown.

The CDR3 is 16 residues long. Germline loops: CDR1 SGHAT, CDR2 FQNNGV. The V end was cut by 1 base, the J end by 4 bases, with 13 bases between. This TCR was recovered from a woman aged 35 to 75 with stage III lung adenocarcinoma. The chain employs TRBV11-2 and TRBJ1-4; no firm D call. The specimen comprised peripheral blood mononuclear cells, sampled before any cancer treatment. CDR3 in amino acids: CASSLVGERDNEKLFF. In DNA form, the CDR3 reads TGTGCCAGCAGCTTAGTAGGAGAAAGGGATAATGAAAAACTGTTTTTT.